This T cell receptor beta chain was recorded in a study of a mutant IDH1 vaccine in newly diagnosed glioma. Time point meaning: week 35, safety follow-up. In every dose of vaccine, 300 ug of mutant IDH1 20-mer peptide was given alongside topical imiquimod. The table came from immunoSEQ multiplex PCR; TCRdb's copy has only in-frame clones and leaves some out. Of around 29,000 clones listed, roughly 76% are singletons. This clone was picked up a small number of times. The antigen remains undetermined. This CDR3 is built from 13 residues. With 4 bases removed from V and 1 base from J, the gap between germline ends came to 8 bases. Germline V gives CDR1 SGHNT, CDR2 YYREEE (reference sequence).

The chain recombines TRBV5-4 with TRBJ1-1; perhaps TRBD1 as D (6 bases). The sequenced sample was PBMCs, obtained from a glioma patient whose treatment included an IDH1 peptide vaccine. This TCR was sampled from a man in his fifties or sixties with glioma. The CDR3 nucleotides read TGTGCCAGCAGCGCGGGACAGAACACTGAAGCTTTCTTT. This codes for CASSAGQNTEAFF.